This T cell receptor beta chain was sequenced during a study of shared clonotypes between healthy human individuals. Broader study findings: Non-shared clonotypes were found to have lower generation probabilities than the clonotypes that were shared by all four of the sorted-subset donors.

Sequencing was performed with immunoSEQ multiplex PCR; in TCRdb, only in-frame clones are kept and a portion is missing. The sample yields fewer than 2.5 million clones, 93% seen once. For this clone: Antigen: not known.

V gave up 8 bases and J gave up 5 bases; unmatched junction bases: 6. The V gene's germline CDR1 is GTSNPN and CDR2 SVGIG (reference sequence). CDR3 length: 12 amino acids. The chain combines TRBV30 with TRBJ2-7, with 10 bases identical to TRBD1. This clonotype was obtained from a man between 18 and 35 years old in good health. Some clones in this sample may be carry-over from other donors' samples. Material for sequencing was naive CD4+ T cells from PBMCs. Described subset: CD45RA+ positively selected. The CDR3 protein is CAHDRGQDEQYF. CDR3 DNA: TGTGCCCATGACAGGGGGCAGGACGAGCAGTACTTC. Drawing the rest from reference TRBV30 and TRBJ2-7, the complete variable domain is SQTIHQWPATLVQPVGSPLSLECTVEGTSNPNLYWYRQAAGRGLQLLFYSVGIGQISSEVPQNLSASRPQDRQFILSSKKLLLSDSGFYLCAHDRGQDEQYFGPGTRLTVT.